This T cell receptor beta chain was captured in a study of blood T cells in healthy people across ages. For this clonotype: No antigen is known for it.

General study points: Both higher diversity and more naive CD4+ cells marked long-lived donors when set against aged donors. Higher naive T cell percentage went strongly together with higher TCR beta diversity. Diversity of TCR beta per million T cells declined in a roughly linear way with age.

CDR1 and CDR2 (germline): SNHLY, FYNNEI. CDR3 length: 16 residues. Losses at the gene ends were 2 bases for V and 5 bases for J; bases not matched to a gene: 10. PCR was performed a second time for about 7 to 11 cycles using a sample-barcoded 5' primer and a J-beta primer mix. A 12-random-nucleotide template-switch adaptor tagged each cDNA molecule. TCRdb analysed the 5' RACE reads with MiXCR anew, one entry per CDR3 protein. The sample comprises around 1,500,000 distinct CDR3 sequences, approximately 38% of which are singletons, and roughly 8.2% rests with the top ten. The chain carries TRBV2 and TRBJ2-3; TRBD1 matches 7 bases. The sequence derives from a woman between 18 and 29 years old in good health. The sequencing input was blood. In DNA form, the CDR3 reads TGTGCCAGCAGTGAACAGGGGGATGGATTTGGAGATACGCAGTATTTT. Protein product: CASSEQGDGFGDTQYF. The variable domain in full, completed from reference TRBV2 and TRBJ2-3, reads EPEVTQTPSHQVTQMGQEVILRCVPISNHLYFYWYRQILGQKVEFLVSFYNNEISEKSEIFDDQFSVERPDGSNFTLKIRSTKLEDSAMYFCASSEQGDGFGDTQYFGPGTRLTVL.